This T cell receptor beta chain originates from a study of patients and donors after allogeneic stem cell transplantation. TCRdb reprocessed the RT-PCR reads with MiXCR, giving one entry per CDR3 protein. The sample yields approximately 160,000 distinct CDR3 sequences, 30% seen once. Germline assignment: CDR1 KGHSH and CDR2 LQKENI. V shed 4 bases and J 14 bases; nucleotides not matched to a gene: 10. The CDR3 spans 13 residues. The sample comprised blood, either unsorted or a sorted T cell fraction (not recorded which). The receptor comes from a human donor who was either an allogeneic HSCT recipient or a stem cell or donor lymphocyte infusion donor (not recorded which). It is not recorded whose cells these are; they may come from a transplant donor. The gene calls are TRBV18 and TRBJ1-4; TRBD1 agrees at 7 bases. CDR3 coding DNA: TGTGCCAGCTCACTACAGACAGGGTTCGGGCTGTTTTTT. It codes for CASSLQTGFGLFF.